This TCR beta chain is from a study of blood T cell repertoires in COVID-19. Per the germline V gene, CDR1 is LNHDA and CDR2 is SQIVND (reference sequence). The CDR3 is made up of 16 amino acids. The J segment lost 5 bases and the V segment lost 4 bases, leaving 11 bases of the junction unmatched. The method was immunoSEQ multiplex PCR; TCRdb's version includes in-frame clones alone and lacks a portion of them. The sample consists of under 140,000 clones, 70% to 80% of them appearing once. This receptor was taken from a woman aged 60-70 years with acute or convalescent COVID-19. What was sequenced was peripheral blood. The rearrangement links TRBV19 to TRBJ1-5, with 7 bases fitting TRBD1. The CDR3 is CASSSRGSSRDQPQHF. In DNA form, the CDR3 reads TGTGCCAGTAGTAGCAGGGGGTCAAGTCGGGATCAGCCCCAGCATTTT.